This T cell receptor (beta chain) was captured by sequencing in a study of blood T cell repertoires in COVID-19. As processed by the authors: Nucleated cell number was recorded as an estimate derived from reference gene primer amplification. Some clones are missing from TCRdb's copy, which holds only in-frame ones; the method was immunoSEQ multiplex PCR. The DNA gave D and trimming, while V, J and clone size come from that table. The profile shows roughly 290,000 clones, 87% of them singletons. Participants were aged roughly 18 to 100 years from more than 20 US areas. CDR1 and CDR2 (germline): MNHEY, SMNVEV (reference sequence). V lost 2 bases, J lost 4 bases, and 6 bases lay in between. The CDR3 runs 13 residues.

The gene calls are TRBV27 and TRBJ1-3, with TRBD1 as a possible D gene (5 bases). This TCR came from a woman aged 35 to 49 who had recovered from COVID-19. Sequencing was performed on PBMCs or T cells enriched from blood (not recorded which). The CDR3: CASSLRQGNTIYF. In DNA form, the CDR3 reads TGTGCCAGCAGTTTAAGACAGGGAAACACCATATATTTT.